These 16 T cell receptor beta chains share one sample of origin, sequenced in a study of T cell responses to AZD1222 COVID-19 vaccine. Only in-frame clones appear in the TCRdb table, and some are missing; sequencing was by immunoSEQ multiplex PCR. The data hold 130,000 to 150,000 clones, with 93% observed a single time. The source material was peripheral blood, sampled after recovery from COVID-19. These receptors were obtained from an adult who had recovered from COVID-19.

The chain recombines TRBV5-1 with TRBJ2-2; D not certain. Germline CDR1 and CDR2: SGHRS and YFSETQ. This CDR3 region has 13 residues. Trimming shortened V by 1 base and J by 5 bases, and 6 bases separated the two germline ends. The CDR3 DNA reads as TGCGCCAGCAGCTTGAGAATTACCGGGGAGCTGTTTTTT. Amino acid sequence: CASSLRITGELFF.

The chain combines TRBV27 with TRBJ2-5, with 7 bases aligning to TRBD1. Germline CDR1 and CDR2: MNHEY and SMNVEV (reference sequence). After removal of 0 bases from V and 2 bases from J, the junction contained 3 bases not matched to a gene. There are 15 residues in the CDR3. The CDR3 region is CASSLSPGQQETQYF. The CDR3 nucleotides are TGTGCCAGCAGTTTATCCCCGGGACAGCAAGAGACCCAGTACTTC.

This rearrangement joins TRBV19 to TRBJ2-1; tentatively, D is TRBD1 or TRBD2 (5 bases each). Germline-derived CDR1 and CDR2 are LNHDA and SQIVND (reference sequence). V was shortened by 3 bases and J by 2 bases, with 14 bases between the two germline ends. This CDR3 is built from 16 residues. The CDR3 sequence is CASSIISGRTYNEQFF. The CDR3 region has the DNA TGTGCCAGTAGTATTATTTCGGGACGTACCTACAATGAGCAGTTCTTC. The variable domain in full, with the rest retrieved from reference TRBV19 and TRBJ2-1, is DGGITQSPKYLFRKEGQNVTLSCEQNLNHDAMYWYRQDPGQGLRLIYYSQIVNDFQKGDIAEGYSVSREKKESFPLTVTSAQKNPTAFYLCASSIISGRTYNEQFFGPGTRLTVL.

The chain carries TRBV29-1 and TRBJ2-2; D unclear. The V end was cut by 6 bases, the J end by 1 base, with 6 bases between. CDR3 size: 12 residues. Per the germline V gene, CDR1 is SQVTM and CDR2 is ANQGSEA. CDR3 sequence: CSVILNTGELFF. CDR3 DNA sequence: TGCAGCGTAATACTGAACACCGGGGAGCTGTTTTTT.

This clone turned up a few times. The chain carries TRBV4-1 and TRBJ2-7, with TRBD2 matching 7 bases. The V segment lost 2 bases and the J segment 5 bases; nucleotides outside the gene matches: 9. Germline-derived CDR1 and CDR2 are MGHRA and YSYEKL. The CDR3 has 15 residues. The CDR3 loop reads CASSQNGGRVNEQYF. The CDR3 bases are TGCGCCAGCAGCCAAAACGGCGGGAGAGTAAACGAGCAGTACTTC.

For the CDR3, the DNA is TGTGCCAGCAACTCACAGGGCTACGAGCAGTACTTC. Translation: CASNSQGYEQYF. V is TRBV2 and J is TRBJ2-7, with a tentative D call TRBD1 (6 bases). CDR1 and CDR2 from the germline V gene are SNHLY and FYNNEI. The CDR3 spans 12 residues. Deletions cut 7 bases from V and 3 bases from J, with 10 bases between.

The V and J genes are TRBV15 and TRBJ2-7, with D tentatively TRBD1 (5 bases). This CDR3 has 13 amino acids. Trimming took 8 bases from V and 4 from J, leaving 15 bases between them. Germline V gene lookup returns CDR1 LNHNV and CDR2 YYDKDF (reference sequence). The CDR3: CATGQPKGYEQYF. CDR3 nucleotides: TGTGCCACCGGGCAACCAAAGGGGTACGAGCAGTACTTC.

The rearrangement uses TRBV6-1 and TRBJ2-2; TRBD2 agrees at 15 bases. CDR1 and CDR2 (germline): MNHNS, SASEGT. The CDR3 is made up of 20 amino acids. V lost 4 bases, J lost 4 bases, and 13 bases stayed unmatched. The CDR3: CASSGTPGTSGRNGTGELFF. CDR3 nucleotide sequence: TGTGCCAGCAGTGGTACCCCCGGGACTAGCGGGAGGAACGGCACCGGGGAGCTGTTTTTT.

V and J are TRBV7-9 and TRBJ2-3; D uncertain. The V and J ends lost 3 bases and 2 bases respectively, with 0 bases between them. The CDR3 is 11 residues long. Germline CDR1 SEHNR, CDR2 FQNEAQ (reference sequence). The DNA of the CDR3 is TGTGCCAGCAGCTTCACAGATACGCAGTATTTT. Translation gives CASSFTDTQYF.

The chain employs TRBV11-2 and TRBJ2-5; 9 bases match TRBD2. This CDR3 comprises 18 residues. The V segment lost 6 bases and the J segment 1 base; nucleotides outside the gene matches: 15. CDR1 and CDR2 from the germline V gene are SGHAT and FQNNGV. The CDR3 DNA sequence: TGTGCCAGCAGTGTAGCGGGAGTGCTTCGGGGTTCCCAAGAGACCCAGTACTTC. Translating gives CASSVAGVLRGSQETQYF.

The chain has TRBV6-1 and TRBJ2-5, with 9 bases fitting TRBD1. Germline assignment: CDR1 MNHNS and CDR2 SASEGT. V was clipped by 3 bases and J by 9 bases; unmatched bases: 8. This CDR3 spans 14 amino acids. This CDR3 is CASSDRTGGRAQYF. The CDR3 bases are TGTGCCAGCAGTGATCGTACAGGGGGCCGGGCCCAGTACTTC.

The V call is TRBV4-1, the J call TRBJ2-1; a possible D gene is TRBD1 (6 bases). Germline V CDR1 and CDR2: MGHRA, YSYEKL. This CDR3 has 18 residues. V was cut by 3 bases and J by 2 bases, with 20 bases left in between. DNA of the CDR3: TGCGCCAGCAGCCAGGGAAGGGGGTTTCGGGACCCCTACAATGAGCAGTTCTTC. It yields the protein CASSQGRGFRDPYNEQFF.

The chain couples TRBV3-1 (or the pseudogene TRBV3-2) to TRBJ1-1; no clear D. Germline lookup yields CDR1 LGHDT and CDR2 YNNKEL (reference sequence). The CDR3 is 14 residues long. V was pared by 4 bases and J by 4 bases, with 13 bases between. In nucleotides, the CDR3 is TGTGCCAGCAGCCCTCCGGGAAGGATCACTGAAGCTTTCTTT. Protein: CASSPPGRITEAFF.

Of note for this clone: One junction end disagrees with the germline gene, perhaps due to a read error. V is TRBV7-2 and J is TRBJ2-3; D tentatively fits TRBD1 or TRBD2 (5 bases each). Germline CDR1 SGHTA, CDR2 FQGNSA. The CDR3 length is 12 residues. The CDR3 protein is CASSLRDRPTIF. The DNA for the CDR3 is TGTGCCAGCAGCCTCCGGGACCGTCCCACTATTTTT.

The chain is built from TRBV19 and TRBJ2-1; D gene unclear. The CDR3 length is 14 residues. Trimming stripped 3 bases from V and 7 bases from J, with 13 bases between. Germline V lookup: CDR1 LNHDA, CDR2 SQIVND (reference sequence). CDR3 amino acids: CASSIGHQGNEQFF. In nucleotides, the CDR3 is TGTGCCAGTAGTATTGGTCACCAAGGGAATGAGCAGTTCTTC. The whole variable domain, remainder taken from reference TRBV19 and TRBJ2-1, is DGGITQSPKYLFRKEGQNVTLSCEQNLNHDAMYWYRQDPGQGLRLIYYSQIVNDFQKGDIAEGYSVSREKKESFPLTVTSAQKNPTAFYLCASSIGHQGNEQFFGPGTRLTVL.

The chain joins TRBV9 to TRBJ1-4, with D perhaps TRBD1 (6 bases). From germline, CDR1 is SGDLS and CDR2 YYNGEE. The CDR3 contains 17 residues. With 4 bases removed from V and 0 bases from J, the gap between germline ends came to 16 bases. This chain's CDR3 is CASSRTGHPATNEKLFF. In DNA form, the CDR3 reads TGTGCCAGCAGCCGGACGGGACACCCTGCAACTAATGAAAAACTGTTTTTT.